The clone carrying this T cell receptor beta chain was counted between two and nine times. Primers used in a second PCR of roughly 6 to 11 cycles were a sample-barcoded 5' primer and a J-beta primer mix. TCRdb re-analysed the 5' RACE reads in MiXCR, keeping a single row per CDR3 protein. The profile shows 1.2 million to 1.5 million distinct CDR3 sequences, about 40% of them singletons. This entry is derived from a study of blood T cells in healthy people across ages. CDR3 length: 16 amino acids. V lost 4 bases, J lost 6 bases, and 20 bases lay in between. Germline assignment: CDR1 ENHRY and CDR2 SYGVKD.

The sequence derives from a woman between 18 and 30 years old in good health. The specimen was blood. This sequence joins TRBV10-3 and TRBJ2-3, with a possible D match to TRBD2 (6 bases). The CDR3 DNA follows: TGTGCCATCAGTGGAATCGCGGGACCCACGTTGGATACGCAGTATTTT. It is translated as CAISGIAGPTLDTQYF.